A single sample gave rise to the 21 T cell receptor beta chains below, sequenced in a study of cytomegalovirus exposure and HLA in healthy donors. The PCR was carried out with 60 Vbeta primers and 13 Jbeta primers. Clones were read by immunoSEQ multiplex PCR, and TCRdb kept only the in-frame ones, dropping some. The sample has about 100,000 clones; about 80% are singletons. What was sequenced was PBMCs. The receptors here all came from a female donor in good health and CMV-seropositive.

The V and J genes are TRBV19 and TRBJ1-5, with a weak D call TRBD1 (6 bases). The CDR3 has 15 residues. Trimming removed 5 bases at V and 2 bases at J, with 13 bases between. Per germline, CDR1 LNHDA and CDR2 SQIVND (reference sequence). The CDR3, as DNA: TGTGCCAGTAGTTCGATGGCAGGGGGCAATCAGCCCCAGCATTTT. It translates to CASSSMAGGNQPQHF.

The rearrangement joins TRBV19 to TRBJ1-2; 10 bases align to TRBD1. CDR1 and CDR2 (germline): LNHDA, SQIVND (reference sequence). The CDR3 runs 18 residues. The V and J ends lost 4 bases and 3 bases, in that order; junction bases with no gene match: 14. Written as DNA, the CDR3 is TGTGCCAGTAGTAGGCCCCGGGACAGGGGATATTTAGACTATGGCTACACCTTC. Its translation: CASSRPRDRGYLDYGYTF.

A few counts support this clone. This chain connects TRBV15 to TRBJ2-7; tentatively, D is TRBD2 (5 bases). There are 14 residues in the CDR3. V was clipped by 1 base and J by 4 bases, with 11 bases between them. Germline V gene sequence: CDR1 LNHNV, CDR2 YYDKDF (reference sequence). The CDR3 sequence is CATSRVASPYEQYF. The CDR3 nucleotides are TGTGCCACCAGCAGAGTGGCTAGCCCTTACGAGCAGTACTTC.

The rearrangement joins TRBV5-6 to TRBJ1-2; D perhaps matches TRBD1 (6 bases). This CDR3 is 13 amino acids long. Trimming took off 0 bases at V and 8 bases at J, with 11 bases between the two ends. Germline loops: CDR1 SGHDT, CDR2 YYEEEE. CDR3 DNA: TGTGCCAGCAGCTTGGGAGACAGGTTCGGCTACACCTTC. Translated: CASSLGDRFGYTF. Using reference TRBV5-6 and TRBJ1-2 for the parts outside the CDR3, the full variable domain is DAGVTQSPTHLIKTRGQQVTLRCSPKSGHDTVSWYQQALGQGPQFIFQYYEEEERQRGNFPDRFSGHQFPNYSSELNVNALLLGDSALYLCASSLGDRFGYTFGSGTRLTVV.

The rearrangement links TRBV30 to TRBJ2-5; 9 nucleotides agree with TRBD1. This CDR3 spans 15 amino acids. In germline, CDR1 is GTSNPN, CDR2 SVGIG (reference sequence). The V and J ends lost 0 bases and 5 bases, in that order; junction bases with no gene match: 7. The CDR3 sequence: CAWSVQGAGRETQYF. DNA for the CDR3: TGTGCCTGGAGTGTACAGGGGGCGGGAAGGGAGACCCAGTACTTC.

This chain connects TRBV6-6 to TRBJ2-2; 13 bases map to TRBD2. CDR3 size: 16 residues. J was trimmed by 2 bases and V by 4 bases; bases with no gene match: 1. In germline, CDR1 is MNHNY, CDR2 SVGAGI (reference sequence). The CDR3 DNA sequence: TGTGCCAGCAGTTGGACTAGCGGGGGTAACACCGGGGAGCTGTTTTTT. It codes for CASSWTSGGNTGELFF.

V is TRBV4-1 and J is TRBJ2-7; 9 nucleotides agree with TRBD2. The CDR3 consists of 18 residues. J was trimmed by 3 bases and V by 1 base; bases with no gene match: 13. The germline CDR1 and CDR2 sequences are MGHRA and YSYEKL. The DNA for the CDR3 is TGCGCCAGCAGCCAAGGCCGGGGTAGCGGGAGTGCTATCTACGAGCAGTACTTC. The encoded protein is CASSQGRGSGSAIYEQYF.

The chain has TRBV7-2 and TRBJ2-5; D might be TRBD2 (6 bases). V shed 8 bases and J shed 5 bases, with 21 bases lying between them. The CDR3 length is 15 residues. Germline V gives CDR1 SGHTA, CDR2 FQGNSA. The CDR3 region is CASHHRGRMRETQYF. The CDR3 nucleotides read TGTGCCAGCCACCACAGAGGGAGGATGAGGGAGACCCAGTACTTC.

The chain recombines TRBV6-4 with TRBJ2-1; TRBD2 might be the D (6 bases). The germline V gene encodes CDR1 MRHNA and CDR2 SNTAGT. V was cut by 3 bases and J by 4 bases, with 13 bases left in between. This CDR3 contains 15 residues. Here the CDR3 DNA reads TGTGCCAGCAGTGATGGGGGAGGCCAGTACAATGAGCAGTTCTTC. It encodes CASSDGGGQYNEQFF.

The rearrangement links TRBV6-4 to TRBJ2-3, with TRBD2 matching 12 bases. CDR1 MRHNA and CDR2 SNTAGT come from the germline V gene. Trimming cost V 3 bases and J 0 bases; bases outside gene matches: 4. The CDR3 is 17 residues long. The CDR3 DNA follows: TGTGCCAGCAGTGAGGCTAGCGGGGGGGCTAGCACAGATACGCAGTATTTT. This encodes CASSEASGGASTDTQYF.

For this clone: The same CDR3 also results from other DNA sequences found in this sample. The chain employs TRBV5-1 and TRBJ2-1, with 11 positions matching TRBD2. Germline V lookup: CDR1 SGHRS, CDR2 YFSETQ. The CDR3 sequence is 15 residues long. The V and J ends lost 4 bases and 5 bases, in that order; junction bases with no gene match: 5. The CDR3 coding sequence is TGCGCCAGCAGCCCGACTAGCGGGACAAACAATGAGCAGTTCTTC. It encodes CASSPTSGTNNEQFF.

The CDR3 nucleotides are TGTGCCAGCAGCCCCGACAGGGCCCGCGCGTTAAATCAGCCCCAGCATTTT. This codes for CASSPDRARALNQPQHF. The chain couples TRBV7-8 to TRBJ1-5, with 7 positions matching TRBD1. The ends lost 5 bases at V and 4 bases at J; junction bases unmatched: 14. CDR3 length: 17 amino acids. Germline lookup yields CDR1 SGHVS and CDR2 FQNEAQ.

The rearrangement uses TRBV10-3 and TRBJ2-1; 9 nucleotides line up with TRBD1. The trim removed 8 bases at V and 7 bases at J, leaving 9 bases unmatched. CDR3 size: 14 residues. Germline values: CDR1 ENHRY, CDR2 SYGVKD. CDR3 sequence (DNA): TGTGCCATCGGAAAGGGACAGGGTAGGAATGAGCAGTTCTTC. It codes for CAIGKGQGRNEQFF.

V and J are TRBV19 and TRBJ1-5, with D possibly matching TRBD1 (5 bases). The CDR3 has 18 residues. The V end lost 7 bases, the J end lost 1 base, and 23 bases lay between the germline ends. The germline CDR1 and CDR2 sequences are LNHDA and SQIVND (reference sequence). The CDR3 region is CASTISLRGKRSNQPQHF. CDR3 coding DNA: TGTGCCAGTACCATTAGCCTTAGGGGTAAGAGGAGCAATCAGCCCCAGCATTTT. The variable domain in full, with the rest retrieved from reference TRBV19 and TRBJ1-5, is DGGITQSPKYLFRKEGQNVTLSCEQNLNHDAMYWYRQDPGQGLRLIYYSQIVNDFQKGDIAEGYSVSREKKESFPLTVTSAQKNPTAFYLCASTISLRGKRSNQPQHFGDGTRLSIL.

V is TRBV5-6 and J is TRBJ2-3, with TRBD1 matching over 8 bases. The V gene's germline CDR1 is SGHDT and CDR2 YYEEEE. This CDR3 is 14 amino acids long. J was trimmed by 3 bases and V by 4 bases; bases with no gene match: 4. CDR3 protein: CASSRTGRTDTQYF. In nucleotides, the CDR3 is TGTGCCAGCAGCCGGACAGGGAGGACAGATACGCAGTATTTT.

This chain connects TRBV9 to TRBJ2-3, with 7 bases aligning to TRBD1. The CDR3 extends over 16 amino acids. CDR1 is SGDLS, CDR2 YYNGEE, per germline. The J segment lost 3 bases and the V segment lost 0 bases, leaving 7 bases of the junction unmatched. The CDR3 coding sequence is TGTGCCAGCAGCGTAGTTCCTAGCAGGGGGACAGATACGCAGTATTTT. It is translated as CASSVVPSRGTDTQYF.

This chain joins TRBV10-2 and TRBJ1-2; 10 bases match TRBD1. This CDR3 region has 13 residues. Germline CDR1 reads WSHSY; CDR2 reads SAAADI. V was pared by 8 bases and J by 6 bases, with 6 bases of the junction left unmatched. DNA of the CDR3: TGCGCCAGCGGGACAGGGGCAACTCATGGCTACACCTTC. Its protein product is CASGTGATHGYTF.

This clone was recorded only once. As DNA, the CDR3 is TGTGCCAGCAGAAAAACCCGGGGGGGGCTACTCACAGATACGCAGTATTTT. This sequence encodes CASRKTRGGLLTDTQYF. The chain has TRBV11-2 and TRBJ2-3; 8 nucleotides agree with TRBD2. Germline V CDR1 and CDR2: SGHAT, FQNNGV. There are 17 residues in the CDR3. V lost 6 bases, J lost 2 bases, and 13 bases stayed unmatched.

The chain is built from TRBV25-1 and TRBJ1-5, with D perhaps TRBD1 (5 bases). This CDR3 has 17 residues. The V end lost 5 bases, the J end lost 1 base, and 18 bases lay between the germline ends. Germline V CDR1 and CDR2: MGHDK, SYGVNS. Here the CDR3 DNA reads TGTGCCAGCAGTTTAGCTATTCGCCGGGGGAGCAATCAGCCCCAGCATTTT. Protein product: CASSLAIRRGSNQPQHF. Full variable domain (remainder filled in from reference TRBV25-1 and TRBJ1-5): EADIYQTPRYLVIGTGKKITLECSQTMGHDKMYWYQQDPGMELHLIHYSYGVNSTEKGDLSSESTVSRIRTEHFPLTLESARPSHTSQYLCASSLAIRRGSNQPQHFGDGTRLSIL.

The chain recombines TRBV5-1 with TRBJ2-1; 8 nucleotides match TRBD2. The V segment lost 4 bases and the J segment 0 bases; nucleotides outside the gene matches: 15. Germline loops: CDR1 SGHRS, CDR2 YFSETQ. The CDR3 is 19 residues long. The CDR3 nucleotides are TGCGCCAGCAGCCCAAGGACTAGCAACCCCACCCCCTCCTACAATGAGCAGTTCTTC. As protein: CASSPRTSNPTPSYNEQFF.

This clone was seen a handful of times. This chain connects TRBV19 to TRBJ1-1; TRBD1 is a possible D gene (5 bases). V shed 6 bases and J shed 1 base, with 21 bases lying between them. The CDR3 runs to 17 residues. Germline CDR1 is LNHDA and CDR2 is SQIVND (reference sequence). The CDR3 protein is CASRGVQGGLANTEAFF. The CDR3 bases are TGTGCCAGTAGGGGGGTCCAGGGAGGTTTGGCGAACACTGAAGCTTTCTTT.